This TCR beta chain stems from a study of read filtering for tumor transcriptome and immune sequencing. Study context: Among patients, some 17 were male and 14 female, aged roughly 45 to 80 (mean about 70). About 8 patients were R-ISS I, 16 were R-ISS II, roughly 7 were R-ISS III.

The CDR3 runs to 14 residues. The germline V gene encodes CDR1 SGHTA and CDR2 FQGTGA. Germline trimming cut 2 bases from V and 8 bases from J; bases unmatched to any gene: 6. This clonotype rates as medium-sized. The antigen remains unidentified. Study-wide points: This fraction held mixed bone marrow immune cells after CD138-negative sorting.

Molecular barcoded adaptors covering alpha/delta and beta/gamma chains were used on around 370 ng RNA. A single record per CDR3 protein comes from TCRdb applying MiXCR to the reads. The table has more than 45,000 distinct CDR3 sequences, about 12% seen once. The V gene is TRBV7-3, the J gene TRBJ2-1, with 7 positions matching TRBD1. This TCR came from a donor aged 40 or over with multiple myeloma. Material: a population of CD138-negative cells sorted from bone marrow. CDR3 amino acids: CASSLSTGVDEQFF. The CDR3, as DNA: TGTGCCAGCAGCTTATCAACAGGGGTGGATGAGCAGTTCTTC.